Each of the 18 T cell receptor beta chains below was sequenced from the same sample in a study of cytomegalovirus exposure and HLA in healthy donors. Profiled with immunoSEQ multiplex PCR; TCRdb holds only in-frame clones, not every one. The sample consists of fewer than 200,000 clones, approximately 86% of them appearing once. The material sequenced was PBMCs. The receptors originated from a young man in good health and CMV-seropositive.

The chain links TRBV16 to TRBJ1-2; D ambiguous. V gave up 5 bases and J gave up 1 base, with 20 bases separating them. The CDR3 consists of 17 residues. Germline V lookup: CDR1 KGHSY, CDR2 FQNENV. As DNA, the CDR3 is TGTGCCAGCAGCTCCTCGGTTAAGGGCCTCCATAACTATGGCTACACCTTC. This translates into CASSSSVKGLHNYGYTF.

Concerning this clone: Within the sample, other DNA sequences also encode this same CDR3. The J gene is TRBJ1-1, the V gene TRBV19, with TRBD1 as a possible D gene (5 bases). Germline V lookup: CDR1 LNHDA, CDR2 SQIVND (reference sequence). This CDR3 spans 13 amino acids. The V gene lost 3 bases and the J gene lost 4 bases, with 9 bases spanning the gap. As DNA, the CDR3 is TGTGCCAGTAGTATTCAGGGTGGCACTGAAGCTTTCTTT. Translating it yields CASSIQGGTEAFF.

V gene TRBV29-1 combines with J gene TRBJ1-2; D ambiguous. The ends were cut back, 7 bases at V and 2 bases at J, with 17 bases in the middle. Germline V lookup: CDR1 SQVTM, CDR2 ANQGSEA. This CDR3 has 14 amino acids. The CDR3 sequence is CSAESRGRNYGYTF. CDR3 DNA sequence: TGCAGCGCAGAAAGCCGTGGCAGGAACTATGGCTACACCTTC.

The V call is TRBV7-9, the J call TRBJ2-1; D might be TRBD2 (5 bases). In germline, CDR1 is SEHNR, CDR2 FQNEAQ (reference sequence). The CDR3 has 12 amino acids. The ends were cut back, 6 bases at V and 10 bases at J, with 13 bases in the middle. Written as DNA, the CDR3 is TGTGCCAGCAGGCCAGAGGGAAAGGAGCAGTTCTTC. This gives the protein CASRPEGKEQFF.

This clone has just one count. The V and J genes are TRBV23-1 and TRBJ1-2; TRBD1 might be the D (6 bases). TRBV23-1 is an open reading frame, and its role is uncertain. V was pared by 4 bases and J by 5 bases, with 17 bases between. The CDR3 runs 15 residues. CDR3 in amino acids: CASSRATGSVYGYTF. In DNA, the CDR3 is TGCGCCAGCAGTCGGGCAACAGGGTCCGTATATGGCTACACCTTC.

The chain employs TRBV6-1 and TRBJ2-1; 9 bases match TRBD1. Germline trimming cut 2 bases from V and 13 bases from J; bases unmatched to any gene: 12. Germline values: CDR1 MNHNS, CDR2 SASEGT. CDR3 length equals 15 residues. The CDR3 region is CASSELFPGQGLQFF. As DNA, the CDR3 is TGTGCCAGCAGTGAACTTTTCCCGGGACAGGGTCTACAGTTCTTC.

The chain uses TRBV18 and TRBJ2-2; 7 bases match TRBD2. V lost 2 bases, J lost 4 bases, and 13 bases stayed unmatched. CDR1 is KGHSH and CDR2 is LQKENI in the germline V gene. The CDR3 contains 18 residues. The CDR3 sequence: CASSPAIVREPFTGELFF. In DNA form, the CDR3 reads TGTGCCAGCTCACCAGCAATTGTGCGGGAGCCTTTCACCGGGGAGCTGTTTTTT.

This clone was counted a few times. The rearrangement joins TRBV2 to TRBJ2-2, with D perhaps matching TRBD1 (5 bases). Per germline, CDR1 SNHLY and CDR2 FYNNEI. Trimming pared 7 bases from V and 3 bases from J, leaving 12 bases between. This CDR3 is 14 amino acids long. The CDR3 reads CASKGLMDTGELFF. CDR3 DNA: TGTGCCAGCAAGGGGCTTATGGACACCGGGGAGCTGTTTTTT.

The J gene is TRBJ1-6, the V gene TRBV11-2; D perhaps matches TRBD1 (5 bases). The V gene lost 5 bases and the J gene lost 0 bases, with 11 bases spanning the gap. CDR3 length: 16 amino acids. Germline V lookup: CDR1 SGHAT, CDR2 FQNNGV. The CDR3 DNA reads TGTGCCAGCAGCCCCGGGGGGAGCTCCTATAATTCACCCCTCCACTTT. It yields the protein CASSPGGSSYNSPLHF.

The rearrangement links TRBV30 to TRBJ2-7, with 12 bases fitting TRBD2. V shed 1 base and J 4 bases; nucleotides not matched to a gene: 5. Germline lookup yields CDR1 GTSNPN and CDR2 SVGIG (reference sequence). This CDR3 is 15 amino acids long. CDR3 loop: CAWSGLAGESYEQYF. As DNA, the CDR3 is TGTGCCTGGAGTGGACTAGCGGGAGAATCTTACGAGCAGTACTTC.

There are a few counts of this clone. This chain connects TRBV11-1 to TRBJ2-7, with a tentative D call TRBD1 (5 bases). Trimming cost V 5 bases and J 2 bases, with 16 bases left between them. The CDR3 has 15 amino acids. Germline values: CDR1 SGHAT, CDR2 FQDESV (reference sequence). CDR3 residues: CASSLGVSGPYEQYF. As DNA, the CDR3 is TGTGCCAGCAGCCTAGGGGTTTCGGGCCCCTACGAGCAGTACTTC.

Only a few counts were recorded for this clone. This chain links TRBV4-1 with TRBJ1-4, with TRBD1 identical over 7 bases. With V trimmed by 2 bases and J by 6 bases, 9 bases remained unmatched. This CDR3 has 16 amino acids. Germline CDR1 is MGHRA and CDR2 is YSYEKL. Here the CDR3 reads CASSQLLRQGDEKLFF. CDR3 DNA: TGCGCCAGCAGCCAACTCCTCCGGCAGGGGGATGAAAAACTGTTTTTT.

V usage is TRBV11-3 and J usage is TRBJ2-2, with unresolved D. Germline CDR1 and CDR2: SGHNT and YENEEA. Trimming removed 3 bases from V and 10 bases from J, with 18 bases in between. The CDR3 is 15 residues long. The CDR3 DNA is TGTGCCAGCAGCTTCGGCGTTACCCGGCGTATGGAGCTGTTTTTT. Protein: CASSFGVTRRMELFF. Using reference TRBV11-3 and TRBJ2-2 for the parts outside the CDR3, the full variable domain is EAGVVQSPRYKIIEKKQPVAFWCNPISGHNTLYWYLQNLGQGPELLIRYENEEAVDDSQLPKDRFSAERLKGVDSTLKIQPAELGDSAVYLCASSFGVTRRMELFFGEGSRLTVL.

V and J are TRBV9 and TRBJ1-5, with TRBD1 matching over 9 bases. This CDR3 region has 15 residues. With 3 bases clipped from V and 4 bases from J, the junction kept 5 bases outside the gene matches. Germline lookup yields CDR1 SGDLS and CDR2 YYNGEE. For the CDR3, the DNA is TGTGCCAGCAGCGGACCCGGGACAGGGAATCAGCCCCAGCATTTT. Protein: CASSGPGTGNQPQHF.

This sequence joins TRBV5-6 and TRBJ1-3; unclear D gene. The germline V gene has CDR1 SGHDT and CDR2 YYEEEE. The CDR3 length is 14 residues. The V end lost 0 bases, the J end lost 3 bases, and 7 bases lay between the germline ends. In nucleotides, the CDR3 is TGTGCCAGCAGCTTGGGAGAGTATGGAAACACCATATATTTT. This gives the protein CASSLGEYGNTIYF.

There are a few counts of this clone. The V and J genes are TRBV5-8 and TRBJ1-2, with D tentatively TRBD1 (5 bases). V gave up 3 bases and J gave up 4 bases, with 16 bases separating them. Germline CDR1 SGHTS, CDR2 YDEGEE. The CDR3 runs to 15 residues. The CDR3 DNA sequence: TGTGCCAGCAGCTGGAGAGGGACGGCGCCCTATGGCTACACCTTC. Amino acids: CASSWRGTAPYGYTF. The full variable domain, with the rest looked up from reference TRBV5-8 and TRBJ1-2, is EAGVTQSPTHLIKTRGQQATLRCSPISGHTSVYWYQQALGLGLQFLLWYDEGEERNRGNFPPRFSGRQFPNYSSELNVNALELEDSALYLCASSWRGTAPYGYTFGSGTRLTVV.

The V gene is TRBV18, the J gene TRBJ2-5; D possibly corresponds to TRBD2 (5 bases). This CDR3 contains 12 residues. The V and J ends lost 3 bases and 7 bases respectively, with 9 bases between them. The germline CDR1 and CDR2 sequences are KGHSH and LQKENI. Written as DNA, the CDR3 is TGTGCCAGCTCACCGGGTGAGGGGACCCAGTACTTC. Its protein product is CASSPGEGTQYF.

This chain uses TRBV7-9 with TRBJ2-3; tentatively, D is TRBD1 or TRBD2 (5 bases each). CDR3 length: 15 residues. The germline V gene encodes CDR1 SEHNR and CDR2 FQNEAQ (reference sequence). The V end was cut by 5 bases, the J end by 4 bases, with 16 bases between. CDR3 bases: TGTGCCAGCAGCCGGGACGCGCGGAACCCAGATACGCAGTATTTT. As protein: CASSRDARNPDTQYF.